Presented here are 24 T cell receptor beta chains from one specimen sequenced in a study of cytomegalovirus exposure and HLA in healthy donors. The PCR made use of 60 Vbeta and 13 Jbeta primers. Sequenced by immunoSEQ multiplex PCR; TCRdb stores in-frame clones only, minus some. The sample has roughly 140,000 clones, over 60% seen once; the top ten hold 1.5% to 2%. The sample taken for sequencing was PBMCs. The receptors originated from a woman aged 40 to 50 in good health and CMV-seronegative.

This clone was observed a few times. V is TRBV4-2 and J is TRBJ1-5, with no clear D. This CDR3 has 15 residues. Germline V gene data show CDR1 as LGHNA and CDR2 as YNFKEQ. Trimming took off 1 base at V and 0 bases at J, with 7 bases between the two ends. CDR3: CASSQVQVSNQPQHF. CDR3 coding DNA: TGTGCCAGCAGCCAAGTTCAGGTTAGCAATCAGCCCCAGCATTTT.

Concerning this clone: One junction end does not reproduce the germline sequence, and a read error may be involved. The chain carries TRBV13 and TRBJ1-2; TRBD1 might be the D (5 bases). The CDR3 covers 11 residues. Germline V CDR1 and CDR2: PRHDT, FYEKMQ (reference sequence). This chain's CDR3 is CASSFAVGRAF. Written as DNA, the CDR3 is TGTGCCAGCAGTTTTGCTGTGGGGCGAGCCTTC.

The table lists this clone with a few counts. The chain couples TRBV25-1 to TRBJ1-4; the match to TRBD1 covers 7 bases. V shed 2 bases, J shed 4 bases, and the junction held 7 bases outside the gene matches. The CDR3 loop spans 16 amino acids. Germline V gene lookup returns CDR1 MGHDK and CDR2 SYGVNS. The CDR3 DNA sequence: TGTGCCAGCAGTGAAATGACAGGGAAAGGTAATGAAAAACTGTTTTTT. Its protein product is CASSEMTGKGNEKLFF.

The chain uses TRBV7-9 and TRBJ2-3, with TRBD1 as a possible D gene (5 bases). Germline V gene data show CDR1 as SEHNR and CDR2 as FQNEAQ (reference sequence). Trimming took off 3 bases at V and 4 bases at J, with 5 bases between the two ends. CDR3 length: 12 residues. The CDR3 reads CASSLTADTQYF. CDR3 DNA: TGTGCCAGCAGCTTGACAGCAGATACGCAGTATTTT.

This clone has a single count. The genes are TRBV5-4 and TRBJ2-5; 9 positions match TRBD1. Germline lookup yields CDR1 SGHNT and CDR2 YYREEE (reference sequence). The CDR3 runs to 14 residues. V dropped 9 bases and J dropped 2; count of bases not matched to a gene: 8. The CDR3 protein is CATGQGRDQETQYF. CDR3 coding DNA: TGTGCCACCGGACAGGGGAGAGATCAAGAGACCCAGTACTTC.

This chain connects TRBV15 to TRBJ1-4, with a possible D match to TRBD1 (5 bases). This CDR3 has 13 amino acids. CDR1 and CDR2 (germline): LNHNV, YYDKDF (reference sequence). The V end was cut by 8 bases, the J end by 4 bases, with 11 bases between. The CDR3 protein is CATGGRYNEKLFF. DNA of the CDR3: TGTGCCACCGGGGGGAGATATAATGAAAAACTGTTTTTT.

The chain is built from TRBV4-1 and TRBJ1-2, with 7 bases fitting TRBD1. The V and J ends lost 4 bases and 5 bases, in that order; junction bases with no gene match: 16. CDR3 length: 17 amino acids. Germline V lookup: CDR1 MGHRA, CDR2 YSYEKL. The CDR3 here is CASSLQWTGAPLYGYTF. CDR3 sequence (DNA): TGCGCCAGCAGCCTCCAGTGGACAGGCGCCCCTTTATATGGCTACACCTTC.

This clone was picked up one time. V and J are TRBV5-1 and TRBJ2-2; D gene unclear. The CDR3 runs 14 residues. The germline CDR1 and CDR2 sequences are SGHRS and YFSETQ. Deletions cut 6 bases from V and 6 bases from J, with 15 bases between. The CDR3 reads CASKENPPAGELFF. The CDR3 region has the DNA TGCGCCAGCAAGGAGAACCCCCCCGCCGGGGAGCTGTTTTTT.

The V call is TRBV7-9, the J call TRBJ2-6; TRBD1 matches at 10 bases. V shed 5 bases and J 4 bases; nucleotides not matched to a gene: 8. CDR3 length equals 17 residues. Germline CDR1 reads SEHNR; CDR2 reads FQNEAQ (reference sequence). The CDR3 region has the DNA TGTGCCAGCAGCCCCTCCGGGACAGGGGTCGGGGCCAACGTCCTGACTTTC. Translation: CASSPSGTGVGANVLTF. The whole variable domain, remainder taken from reference TRBV7-9 and TRBJ2-6, is DTGVSQNPRHKITKRGQNVTFRCDPISEHNRLYWYRQTLGQGPEFLTYFQNEAQLEKSRLLSDRFSAERPKGSFSTLEIQRTEQGDSAMYLCASSPSGTGVGANVLTFGAGSRLTVL.

This clone came up a few times. V and J are TRBV27 and TRBJ1-3; perhaps TRBD1 as D (5 bases). CDR3 size: 18 residues. Trimming stripped 5 bases from V and 0 bases from J, with 20 bases between. Germline V gene sequence: CDR1 MNHEY, CDR2 SMNVEV (reference sequence). CDR3 region: CASSRRPQTVDSGNTIYF. The CDR3 DNA follows: TGTGCCAGCAGTAGACGCCCCCAGACAGTCGACTCTGGAAACACCATATATTTT.

This clone was seen only a few times. The rearrangement links TRBV2 to TRBJ1-4, with a tentative D call TRBD1 (5 bases). The CDR3 runs to 17 residues. Per the germline V gene, CDR1 is SNHLY and CDR2 is FYNNEI. The germline V and J ends were trimmed by 7 bases and 0 bases, with 18 bases remaining between them. The CDR3 protein is CASTTPVGGTTNEKLFF. CDR3 in DNA: TGTGCCAGCACGACCCCTGTGGGGGGGACAACTAATGAAAAACTGTTTTTT.

The rearrangement links TRBV21-1 to TRBJ2-2; whether TRBD2, the table's D call, matches the DNA was not checked. TRBV21-1 is annotated as a pseudogene. This CDR3 region has 19 residues. The chain's CDR3 is CASIQTNRTSGSSSGELFF. CDR3 DNA sequence: TGTGCCAGCATCCAGACTAATAGGACTAGCGGGAGTTCGTCCGGGGAGCTGTTTTTT.

The chain recombines TRBV9 with TRBJ2-1; 9 nucleotides line up with TRBD2. The CDR3 spans 15 residues. The J segment lost 9 bases and the V segment lost 0 bases, leaving 7 bases of the junction unmatched. From germline, CDR1 is SGDLS and CDR2 YYNGEE. The CDR3 reads CASSVGGLAYGEQFF. The DNA for the CDR3 is TGTGCCAGCAGCGTAGGGGGACTAGCTTACGGTGAGCAGTTCTTC.

Written as DNA, the CDR3 is TGTGCCAGCAGCCAAGGCACAGGAGCTAACTATGGCTACACCTTC. This encodes CASSQGTGANYGYTF. The rearrangement joins TRBV4-2 to TRBJ1-2; D is perhaps TRBD1 (5 bases). This CDR3 region has 15 residues. V shed 1 base and J shed 0 bases, with 9 bases lying between them. Germline-derived CDR1 and CDR2 are LGHNA and YNFKEQ.

The chain couples TRBV7-9 to TRBJ2-3; the match to TRBD2 covers 9 bases. This CDR3 spans 16 amino acids. Per the germline V gene, CDR1 is SEHNR and CDR2 is FQNEAQ (reference sequence). With 5 bases clipped from V and 5 bases from J, the junction kept 11 bases outside the gene matches. The CDR3 reads CASSPPGGRAGDTQYF. CDR3 sequence (DNA): TGTGCCAGCAGCCCCCCCGGCGGGAGGGCCGGAGATACGCAGTATTTT.

This chain joins TRBV27 and TRBJ2-7; no clear D. Germline V gene sequence: CDR1 MNHEY, CDR2 SMNVEV (reference sequence). The V end was cut by 3 bases, the J end by 2 bases, with 8 bases between. There are 13 residues in the CDR3. The CDR3 bases are TGTGCCAGCAGTTTTGGGCATACCTACGAGCAGTACTTC. This gives the protein CASSFGHTYEQYF.

The chain employs TRBV19 and TRBJ1-1; possible D gene TRBD1, 5 bases. The germline V gene has CDR1 LNHDA and CDR2 SQIVND (reference sequence). Trimming shortened V by 4 bases and J by 1 base, and 10 bases separated the two germline ends. The CDR3 loop spans 14 amino acids. The CDR3 nucleotides read TGTGCCAGTAGTAGGCAGGGTTCGAACACTGAAGCTTTCTTT. Translating gives CASSRQGSNTEAFF.

The chain uses TRBV10-1 and TRBJ2-7; 10 bases line up with TRBD2. Germline trimming cut 4 bases from V and 0 bases from J; bases unmatched to any gene: 9. From germline, CDR1 is WNHNN and CDR2 SYGVQD (reference sequence). The CDR3 spans 17 residues. The CDR3 DNA reads TGCGCCAGCAGTGGAATACCTCTAGCGGGGGACTCCTACGAGCAGTACTTC. Translating gives CASSGIPLAGDSYEQYF.

V gene TRBV2 combines with J gene TRBJ1-2; TRBD1 matches at 11 bases. J was trimmed by 5 bases and V by 11 bases; bases with no gene match: 7. Germline V gene data show CDR1 as SNHLY and CDR2 as FYNNEI. The CDR3 totals 13 residues. Here the CDR3 reads CAGDRDRGYGYTF. The CDR3 DNA reads TGTGCCGGGGACCGGGACAGGGGGTATGGCTACACCTTC.

The rearrangement links TRBV30 to TRBJ1-1; a possible D gene is TRBD1 (5 bases). Germline CDR1 is GTSNPN and CDR2 is SVGIG (reference sequence). This CDR3 comprises 14 residues. V dropped 0 bases and J dropped 4 bases, with 12 bases sitting between them. The chain's CDR3 is CAWSVLGGGTEAFF. The CDR3 DNA follows: TGTGCCTGGAGTGTACTTGGGGGAGGCACTGAAGCTTTCTTT.

Concerning this clone: It is unclear where the CDR3 begins or ends on the DNA, so no DNA is shown, and the CDR3 is as TCRdb lists it. The J gene is TRBJ2-2, the V gene TRBV21-1; the table gives TRBD2 as D, unverified against the DNA. TRBV21-1 has pseudogene status. The CDR3 is made up of 17 amino acids, end residues included. This chain's CDR3 is CASSKLGFGRGTGELFF.

The table lists this clone with a few counts. The V and J genes are TRBV7-8 and TRBJ2-5; perhaps TRBD1 as D (6 bases). Looked up from germline, CDR1 is SGHVS and CDR2 is FQNEAQ. The CDR3 sequence is 13 residues long. Trimming took 5 bases from V and 2 from J, leaving 9 bases between them. The CDR3, as DNA: TGTGCCAGCAGCATGGACAGACAAGAGACCCAGTACTTC. Translated: CASSMDRQETQYF.

The J gene is TRBJ1-6, the V gene TRBV4-1; possible D gene TRBD1, 5 bases. V gave up 7 bases and J gave up 0 bases, with 16 bases separating them. The CDR3 runs 17 residues. Germline CDR1 reads MGHRA; CDR2 reads YSYEKL. CDR3 coding DNA: TGCGCCAGCAAAGCGTCGGGGGGACCCTCCTATAATTCACCCCTCCACTTT. This encodes CASKASGGPSYNSPLHF.

The chain uses TRBV2 and TRBJ2-7, with TRBD1 identical over 9 bases. The CDR3 contains 15 residues. V lost 6 bases, J lost 0 bases, and 6 bases stayed unmatched. Germline V gene lookup returns CDR1 SNHLY and CDR2 FYNNEI. CDR3 loop: CASSPGTGYSYEQYF. CDR3 coding DNA: TGTGCCAGCAGCCCCGGGACAGGGTACTCCTACGAGCAGTACTTC.